This T cell receptor (beta chain) was identified during a study of blood T cell repertoires in COVID-19. Repertoires were generated with immunoSEQ multiplex PCR, while TCRdb's copy carries only in-frame clones and drops some. The sample consists of 150,000 to 170,000 clones, 65% to 90% of them appearing once. The sample consisted of peripheral blood. The TCR originated in an older woman with COVID-19, enrolled during active disease.

The CDR3 sequence is CAWEGQVNTEAFF. CDR3 DNA: TGTGCCTGGGAAGGACAGGTGAACACTGAAGCTTTCTTT. The V gene is TRBV6-5, the J gene TRBJ1-1, with 7 bases lining up with TRBD1. The CDR3 sequence is 13 residues long. Trimming removed 11 bases from V and 0 bases from J; junction bases left unmatched: 6. Looked up from germline, CDR1 is MNHEY and CDR2 is SVGAGI.